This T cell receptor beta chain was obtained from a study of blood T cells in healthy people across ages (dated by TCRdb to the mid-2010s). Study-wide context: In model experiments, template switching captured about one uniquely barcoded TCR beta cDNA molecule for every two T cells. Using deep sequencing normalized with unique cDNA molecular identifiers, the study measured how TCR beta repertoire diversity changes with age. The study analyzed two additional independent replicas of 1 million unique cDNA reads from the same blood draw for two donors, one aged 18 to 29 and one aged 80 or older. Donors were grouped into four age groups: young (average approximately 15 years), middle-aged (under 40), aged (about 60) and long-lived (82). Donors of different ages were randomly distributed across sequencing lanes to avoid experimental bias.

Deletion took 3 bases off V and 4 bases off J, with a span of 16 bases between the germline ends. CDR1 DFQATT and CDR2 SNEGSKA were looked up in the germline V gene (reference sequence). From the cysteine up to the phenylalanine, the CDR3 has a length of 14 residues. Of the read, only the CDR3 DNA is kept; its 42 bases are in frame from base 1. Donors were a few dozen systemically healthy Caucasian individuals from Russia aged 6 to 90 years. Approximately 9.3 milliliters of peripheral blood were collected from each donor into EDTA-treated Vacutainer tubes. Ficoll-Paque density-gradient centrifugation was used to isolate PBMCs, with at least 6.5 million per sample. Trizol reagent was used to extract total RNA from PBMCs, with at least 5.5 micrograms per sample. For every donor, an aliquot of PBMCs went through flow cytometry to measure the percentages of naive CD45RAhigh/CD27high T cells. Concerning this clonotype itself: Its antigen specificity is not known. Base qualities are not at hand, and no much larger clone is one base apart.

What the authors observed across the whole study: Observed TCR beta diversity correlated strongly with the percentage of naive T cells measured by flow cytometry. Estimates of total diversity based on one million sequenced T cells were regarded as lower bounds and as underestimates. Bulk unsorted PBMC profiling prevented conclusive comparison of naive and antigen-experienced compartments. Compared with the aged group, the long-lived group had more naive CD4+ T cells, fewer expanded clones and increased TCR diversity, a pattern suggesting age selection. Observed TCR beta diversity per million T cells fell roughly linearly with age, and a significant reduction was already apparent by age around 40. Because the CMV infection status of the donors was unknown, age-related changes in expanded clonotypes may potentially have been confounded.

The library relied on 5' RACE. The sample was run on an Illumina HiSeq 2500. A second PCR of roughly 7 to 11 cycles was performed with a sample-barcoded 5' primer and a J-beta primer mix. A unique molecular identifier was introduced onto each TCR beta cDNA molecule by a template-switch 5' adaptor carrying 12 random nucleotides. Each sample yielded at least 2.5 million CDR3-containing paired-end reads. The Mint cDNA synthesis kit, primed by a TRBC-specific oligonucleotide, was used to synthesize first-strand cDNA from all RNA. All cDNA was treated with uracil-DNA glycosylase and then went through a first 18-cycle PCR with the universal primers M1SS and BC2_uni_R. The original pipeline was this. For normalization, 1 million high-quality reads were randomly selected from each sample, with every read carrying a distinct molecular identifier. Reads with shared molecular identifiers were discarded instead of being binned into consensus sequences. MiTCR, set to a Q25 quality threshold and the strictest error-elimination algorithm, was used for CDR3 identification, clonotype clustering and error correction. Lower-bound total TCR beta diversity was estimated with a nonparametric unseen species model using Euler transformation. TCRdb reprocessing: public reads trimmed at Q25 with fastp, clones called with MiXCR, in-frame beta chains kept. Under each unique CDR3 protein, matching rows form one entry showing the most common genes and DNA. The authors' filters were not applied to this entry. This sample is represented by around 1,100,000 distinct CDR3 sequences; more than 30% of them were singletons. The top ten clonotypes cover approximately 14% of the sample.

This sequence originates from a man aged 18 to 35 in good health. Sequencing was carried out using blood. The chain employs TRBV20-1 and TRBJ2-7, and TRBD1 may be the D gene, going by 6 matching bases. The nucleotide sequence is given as TGCAGTGCTAGGGCCCCGACAGGACCTTACGAGCAGTACTTC. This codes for CSARAPTGPYEQYF.